What follows is one T cell receptor beta chain and its context. Its antigen is unknown. TCR alpha and TCR beta cDNA libraries with sample barcodes and UMIs came from 5'RACE using constant-segment primers. TCRdb analysed the 5' RACE reads with MiXCR anew, one entry per CDR3 protein. Here the sample spans around 300,000 distinct CDR3 sequences, roughly 8.2% being singletons. This sample was included in a study of T-cell memory formation after mild COVID-19. About the study: For the most part, TCR clusters were specific to one donor. Findings and limits, study-wide: Memory cells collected pre-infection included some clones that later responded, suggesting cross-reactive memory joined. Clones contracting day 15 to 85 were balanced CD4/CD8; later expanders leaned CD4+.

CDR1 DFQATT and CDR2 SNEGSKA come from the germline V gene (reference sequence). The V and J ends lost 2 bases and 0 bases, in that order; junction bases with no gene match: 1. There are 15 residues in the CDR3. The chain is built from TRBV20-1 and TRBJ2-6; TRBD1 agrees at 7 bases. The source of this sequence is a man in his late teens or twenties who had mild COVID-19 (a few samples of this study predate the infection). Cell type and time point are not known. Sequenced material: PBMCs or a T cell subset sorted from them (not recorded which). CDR3 protein: CSARTGASGANVLTF. The CDR3 coding sequence is TGCAGTGCTAGAACAGGGGCCTCTGGGGCCAACGTCCTGACTTTC.